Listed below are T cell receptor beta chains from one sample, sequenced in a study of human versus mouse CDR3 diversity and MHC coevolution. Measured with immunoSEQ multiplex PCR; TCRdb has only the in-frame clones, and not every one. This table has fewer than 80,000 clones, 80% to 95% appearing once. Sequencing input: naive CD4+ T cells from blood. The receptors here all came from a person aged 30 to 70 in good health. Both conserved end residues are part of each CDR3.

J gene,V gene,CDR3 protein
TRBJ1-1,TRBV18,CASSPLPRAEAFF
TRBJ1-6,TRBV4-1,CASSQEATLGSPLHF
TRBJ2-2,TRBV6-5,CASSPILTGAGELFF
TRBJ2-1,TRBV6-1,CASSDSRGGRDSYNEQFF
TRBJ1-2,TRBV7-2,CASSLLTGRANYGYTF
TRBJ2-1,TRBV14,CASSPVRSSYNEQFF
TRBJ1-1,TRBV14,CASSQNGASTEAFF
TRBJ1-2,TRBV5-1,CASSSYLQGPAENYGYTF
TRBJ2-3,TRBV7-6,CASSLAGGSGGSTDTQYF
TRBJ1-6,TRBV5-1,CASSNTPGESPLHF
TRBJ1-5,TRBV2,CASSESGQYSNQPQHF
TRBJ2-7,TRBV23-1,CASSQSLSGDEQYF
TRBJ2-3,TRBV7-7,CASSPGGSNPDTQYF
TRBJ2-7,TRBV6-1,CASSYPGYSYEQYF
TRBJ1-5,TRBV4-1,CASSQVRVNQPQHF